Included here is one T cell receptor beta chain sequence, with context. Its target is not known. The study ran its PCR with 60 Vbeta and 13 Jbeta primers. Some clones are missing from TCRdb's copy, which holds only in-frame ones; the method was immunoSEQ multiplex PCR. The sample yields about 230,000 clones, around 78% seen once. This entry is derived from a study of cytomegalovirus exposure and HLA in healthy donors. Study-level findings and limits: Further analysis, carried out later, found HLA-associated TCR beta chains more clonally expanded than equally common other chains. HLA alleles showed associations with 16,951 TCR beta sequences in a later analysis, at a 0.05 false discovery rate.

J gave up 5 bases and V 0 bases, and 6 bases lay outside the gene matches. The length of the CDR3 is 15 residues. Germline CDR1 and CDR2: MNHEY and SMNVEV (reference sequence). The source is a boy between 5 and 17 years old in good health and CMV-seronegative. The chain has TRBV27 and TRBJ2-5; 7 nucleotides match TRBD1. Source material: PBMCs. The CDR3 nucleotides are TGTGCCAGCAGTTTATCCAGGGGGAGATTGGAGACCCAGTACTTC. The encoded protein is CASSLSRGRLETQYF.